This T cell receptor (beta chain) was sequenced during a study of blood T cells in healthy people across ages. Donation came from healthy Caucasian individuals in Russia who were aged about 6 to 95. Remarks on this clonotype: The antigen is not known.

It was with a sample-barcoded 5' primer and a J-beta primer mix that a second PCR of roughly 6 to 11 cycles was run. TCRdb analysed the 5' RACE reads with MiXCR anew, one entry per CDR3 protein. The sample lists roughly 1 million distinct CDR3 sequences, around 25% seen once, with approximately 0.7% in the top ten. General observations from the study: Diversity was higher, and naive CD4+ cells more numerous, in long-lived donors than in aged donors. Because donor CMV status was unknown, expanded clonotype changes were possibly confounded.

The data were also submitted as part of a second study, on T cells of mothers and their children. As that report states: cDNA was made from all extracted RNA, 1.5 ug per 15 ul.

This TCR came from a girl aged 2-10 years in good health. The sample consisted of blood.

The CDR3 DNA is TGCGCCAGCAGCCAAGATCGCACTACCCCGGGTAATGAGCAGTTCTTC. Amino acids: CASSQDRTTPGNEQFF. The chain employs TRBV4-3 and TRBJ2-1, with D unresolved. Germline CDR1 is LGHNA and CDR2 is YSLEER. This CDR3 has 16 amino acids. V was shortened by 0 bases and J by 7 bases, with 16 bases between the two germline ends.